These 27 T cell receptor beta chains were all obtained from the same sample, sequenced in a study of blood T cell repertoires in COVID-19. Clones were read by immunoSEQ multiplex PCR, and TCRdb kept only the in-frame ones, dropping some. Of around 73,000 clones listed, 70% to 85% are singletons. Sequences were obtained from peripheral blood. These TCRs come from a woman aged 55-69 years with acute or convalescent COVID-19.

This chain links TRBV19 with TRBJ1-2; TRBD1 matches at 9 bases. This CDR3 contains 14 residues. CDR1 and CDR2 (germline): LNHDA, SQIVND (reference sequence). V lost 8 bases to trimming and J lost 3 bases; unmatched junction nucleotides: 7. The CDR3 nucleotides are TGTGCCAGTTCTAACAGGGACAGGGACTATGGCTACACCTTC. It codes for CASSNRDRDYGYTF.

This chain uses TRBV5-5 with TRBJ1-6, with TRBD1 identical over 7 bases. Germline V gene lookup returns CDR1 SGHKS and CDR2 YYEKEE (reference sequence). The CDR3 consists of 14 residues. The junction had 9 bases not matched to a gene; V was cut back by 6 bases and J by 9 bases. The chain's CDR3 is CASTDGTVLSPLHF. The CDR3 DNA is TGTGCCAGCACCGACGGGACAGTCCTTTCACCCCTCCACTTT.

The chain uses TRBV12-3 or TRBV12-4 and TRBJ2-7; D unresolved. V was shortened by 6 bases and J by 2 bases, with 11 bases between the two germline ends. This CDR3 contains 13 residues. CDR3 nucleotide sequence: TGTGCCAGCAGAGTAGCAGCCGCCTACGAGCAGTACTTC. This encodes CASRVAAAYEQYF.

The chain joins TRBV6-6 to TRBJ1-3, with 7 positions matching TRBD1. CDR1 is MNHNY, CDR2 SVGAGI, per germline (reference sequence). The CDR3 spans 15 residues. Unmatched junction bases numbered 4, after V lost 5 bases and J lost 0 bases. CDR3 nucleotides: TGTGCCAGCAGTCACGACAGGGCCTCTGGAAACACCATATATTTT. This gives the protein CASSHDRASGNTIYF.

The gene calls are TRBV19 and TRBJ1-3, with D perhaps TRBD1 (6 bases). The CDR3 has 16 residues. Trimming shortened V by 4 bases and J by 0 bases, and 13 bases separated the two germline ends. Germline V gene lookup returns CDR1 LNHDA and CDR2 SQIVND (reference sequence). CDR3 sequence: CASSTNDRTSGNTIYF. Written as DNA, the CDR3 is TGTGCCAGTAGTACAAACGACAGGACCTCTGGAAACACCATATATTTT.

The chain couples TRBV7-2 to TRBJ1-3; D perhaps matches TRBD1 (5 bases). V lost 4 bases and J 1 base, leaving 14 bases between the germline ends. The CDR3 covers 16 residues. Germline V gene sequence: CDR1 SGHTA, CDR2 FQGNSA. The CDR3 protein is CASSSVLGGSGNTIYF. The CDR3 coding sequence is TGTGCCAGCAGCTCCGTTTTGGGGGGTTCTGGAAACACCATATATTTT. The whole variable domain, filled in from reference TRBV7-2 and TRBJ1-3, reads GAGVSQSPSNKVTEKGKDVELRCDPISGHTALYWYRQSLGQGLEFLIYFQGNSAPDKSGLPSDRFSAERTGGSVSTLTIQRTQQEDSAVYLCASSSVLGGSGNTIYFGEGSWLTVV.

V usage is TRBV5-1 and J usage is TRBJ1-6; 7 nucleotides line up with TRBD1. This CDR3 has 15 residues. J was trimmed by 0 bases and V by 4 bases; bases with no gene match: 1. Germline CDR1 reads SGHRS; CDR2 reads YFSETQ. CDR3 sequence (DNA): TGCGCCAGCAGCCCAGGGGGCTCCTATAATTCACCCCTCCACTTT. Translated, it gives CASSPGGSYNSPLHF.

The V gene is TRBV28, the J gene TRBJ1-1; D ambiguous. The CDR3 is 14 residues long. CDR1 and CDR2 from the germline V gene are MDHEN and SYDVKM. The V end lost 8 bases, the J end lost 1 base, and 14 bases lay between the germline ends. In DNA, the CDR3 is TGTGCCAGCGGAACGGGAGGGAAGAACACTGAAGCTTTCTTT. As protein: CASGTGGKNTEAFF.

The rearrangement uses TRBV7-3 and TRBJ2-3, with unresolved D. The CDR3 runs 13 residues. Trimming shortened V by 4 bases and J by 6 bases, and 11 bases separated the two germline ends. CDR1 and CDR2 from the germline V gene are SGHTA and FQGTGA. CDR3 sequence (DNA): TGTGCCAGCAGCTCCGCAGGTTCTGATACGCAGTATTTT. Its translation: CASSSAGSDTQYF.

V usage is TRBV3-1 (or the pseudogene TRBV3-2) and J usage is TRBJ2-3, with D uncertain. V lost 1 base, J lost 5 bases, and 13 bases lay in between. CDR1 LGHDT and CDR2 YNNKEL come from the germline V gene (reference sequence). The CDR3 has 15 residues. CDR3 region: CASSQGRSIVDTQYF. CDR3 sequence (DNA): TGTGCCAGCAGCCAAGGGCGGTCTATCGTAGATACGCAGTATTTT.

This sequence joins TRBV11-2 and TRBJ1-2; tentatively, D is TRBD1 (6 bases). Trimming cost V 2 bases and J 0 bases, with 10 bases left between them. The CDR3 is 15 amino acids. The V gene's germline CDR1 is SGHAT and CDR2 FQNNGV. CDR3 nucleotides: TGTGCCAGCAGCTTACAAAGACAGGCTAACTATGGCTACACCTTC. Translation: CASSLQRQANYGYTF.

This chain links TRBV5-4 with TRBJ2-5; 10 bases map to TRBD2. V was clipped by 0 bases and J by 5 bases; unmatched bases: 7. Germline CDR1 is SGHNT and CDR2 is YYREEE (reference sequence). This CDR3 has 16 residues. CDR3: CASSLAAGGPGETQYF. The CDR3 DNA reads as TGTGCCAGCAGCTTGGCAGCGGGAGGGCCGGGGGAGACCCAGTACTTC.

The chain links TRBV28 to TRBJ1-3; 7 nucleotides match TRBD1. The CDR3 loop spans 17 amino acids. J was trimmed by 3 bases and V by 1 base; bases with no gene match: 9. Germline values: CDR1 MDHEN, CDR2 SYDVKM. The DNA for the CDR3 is TGTGCCAGCAGTTTATTCACCTACAGGGGTGATGGAAACACCATATATTTT. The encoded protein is CASSLFTYRGDGNTIYF.

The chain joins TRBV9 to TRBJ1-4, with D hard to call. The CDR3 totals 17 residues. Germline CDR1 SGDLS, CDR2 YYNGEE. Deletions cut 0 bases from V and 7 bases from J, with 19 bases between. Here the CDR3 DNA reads TGTGCCAGCAGCGTAGGACCCACGACGGGAGCGATTGAAAAACTGTTTTTT. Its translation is CASSVGPTTGAIEKLFF.

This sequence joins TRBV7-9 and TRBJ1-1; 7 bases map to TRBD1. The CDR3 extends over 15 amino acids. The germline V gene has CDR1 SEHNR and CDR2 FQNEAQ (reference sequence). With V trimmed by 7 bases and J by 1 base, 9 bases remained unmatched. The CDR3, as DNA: TGTGCCAGCACCAGACTGGGACAGAAGAACACTGAAGCTTTCTTT. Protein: CASTRLGQKNTEAFF.

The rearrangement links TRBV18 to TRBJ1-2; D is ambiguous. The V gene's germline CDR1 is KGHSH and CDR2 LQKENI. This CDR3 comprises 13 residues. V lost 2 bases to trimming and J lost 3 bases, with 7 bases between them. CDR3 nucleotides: TGTGCCAGCTCACCAAAAACAGACTATGGCTACACCTTC. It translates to CASSPKTDYGYTF.

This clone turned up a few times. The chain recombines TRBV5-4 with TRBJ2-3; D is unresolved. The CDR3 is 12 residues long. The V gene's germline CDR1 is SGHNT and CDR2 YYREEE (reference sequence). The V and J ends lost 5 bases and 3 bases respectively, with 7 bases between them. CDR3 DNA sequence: TGTGCCAGCAGTCAGGAAACAGATACGCAGTATTTT. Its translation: CASSQETDTQYF.

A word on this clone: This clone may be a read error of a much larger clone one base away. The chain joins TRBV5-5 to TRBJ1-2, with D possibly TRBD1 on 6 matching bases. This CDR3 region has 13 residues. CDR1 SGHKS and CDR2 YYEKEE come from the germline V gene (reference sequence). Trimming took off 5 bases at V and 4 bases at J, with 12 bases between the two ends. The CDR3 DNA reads TGTGCCAGCAGTTTCACAGGGACCTATGGCTACACCTTC. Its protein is CASSFTGTYGYTF.

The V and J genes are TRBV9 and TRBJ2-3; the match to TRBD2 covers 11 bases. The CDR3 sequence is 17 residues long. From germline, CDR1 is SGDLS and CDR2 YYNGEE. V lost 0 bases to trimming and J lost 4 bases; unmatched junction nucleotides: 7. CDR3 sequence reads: CASSVAWRTSGPDTQYF. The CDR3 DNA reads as TGTGCCAGCAGCGTAGCGTGGAGGACTAGCGGGCCAGATACGCAGTATTTT.

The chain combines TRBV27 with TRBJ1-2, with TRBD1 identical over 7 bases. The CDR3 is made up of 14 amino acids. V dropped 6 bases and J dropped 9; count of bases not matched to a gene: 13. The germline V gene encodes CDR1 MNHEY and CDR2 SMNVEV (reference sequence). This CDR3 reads CASRTTTGPGRYTF. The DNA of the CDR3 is TGTGCCAGCAGGACTACGACAGGGCCTGGACGCTACACCTTC.

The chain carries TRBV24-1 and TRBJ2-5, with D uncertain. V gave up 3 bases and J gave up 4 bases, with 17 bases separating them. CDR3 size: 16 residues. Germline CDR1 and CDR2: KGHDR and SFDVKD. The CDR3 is CATSDPADHVRETQYF. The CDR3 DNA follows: TGTGCCACCAGTGATCCCGCCGATCACGTGCGAGAGACCCAGTACTTC.

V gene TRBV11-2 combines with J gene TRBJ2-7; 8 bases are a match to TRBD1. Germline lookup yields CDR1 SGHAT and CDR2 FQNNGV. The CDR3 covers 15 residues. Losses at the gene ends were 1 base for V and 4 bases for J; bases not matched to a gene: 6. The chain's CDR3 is CASSLVGRGQYEQYF. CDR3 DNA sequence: TGTGCCAGCAGCTTAGTGGGCAGGGGGCAATACGAGCAGTACTTC.

The CDR3 region is CASKTAVGEKLFF. The CDR3, as DNA: TGTGCCAGCAAGACAGCCGTTGGTGAAAAACTGTTTTTT. The chain has TRBV2 and TRBJ1-4, with D possibly being TRBD1 (5 bases). Germline CDR1 and CDR2: SNHLY and FYNNEI. Trimming shortened V by 7 bases and J by 7 bases, and 13 bases separated the two germline ends. This CDR3 has 13 residues.

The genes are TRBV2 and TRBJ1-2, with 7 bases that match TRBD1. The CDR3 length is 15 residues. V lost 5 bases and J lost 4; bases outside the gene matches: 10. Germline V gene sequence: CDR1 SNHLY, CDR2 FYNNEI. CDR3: CASSTQGQPTYGYTF. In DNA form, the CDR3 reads TGTGCCAGCAGTACCCAGGGACAGCCGACCTATGGCTACACCTTC.

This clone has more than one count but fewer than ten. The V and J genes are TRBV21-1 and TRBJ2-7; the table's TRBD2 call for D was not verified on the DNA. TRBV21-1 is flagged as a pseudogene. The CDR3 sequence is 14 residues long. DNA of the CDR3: TGTGCCAGCCCTGCGGGCCCCTTCTCCTACGAGCAGTACTTC. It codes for CASPAGPFSYEQYF.

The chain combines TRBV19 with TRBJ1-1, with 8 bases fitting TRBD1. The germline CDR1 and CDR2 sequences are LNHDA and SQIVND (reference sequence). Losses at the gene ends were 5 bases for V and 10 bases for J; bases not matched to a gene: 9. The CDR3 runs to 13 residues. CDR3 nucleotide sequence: TGTGCCAGTAGTCCCCAGGACAGGGCCCCAGCTTTCTTT. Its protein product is CASSPQDRAPAFF.

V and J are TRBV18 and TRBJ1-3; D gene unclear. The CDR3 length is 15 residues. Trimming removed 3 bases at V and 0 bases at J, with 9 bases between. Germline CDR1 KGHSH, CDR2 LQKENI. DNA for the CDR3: TGTGCCAGCTCACCGCGAGGTCTCTCTGGAAACACCATATATTTT. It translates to CASSPRGLSGNTIYF.